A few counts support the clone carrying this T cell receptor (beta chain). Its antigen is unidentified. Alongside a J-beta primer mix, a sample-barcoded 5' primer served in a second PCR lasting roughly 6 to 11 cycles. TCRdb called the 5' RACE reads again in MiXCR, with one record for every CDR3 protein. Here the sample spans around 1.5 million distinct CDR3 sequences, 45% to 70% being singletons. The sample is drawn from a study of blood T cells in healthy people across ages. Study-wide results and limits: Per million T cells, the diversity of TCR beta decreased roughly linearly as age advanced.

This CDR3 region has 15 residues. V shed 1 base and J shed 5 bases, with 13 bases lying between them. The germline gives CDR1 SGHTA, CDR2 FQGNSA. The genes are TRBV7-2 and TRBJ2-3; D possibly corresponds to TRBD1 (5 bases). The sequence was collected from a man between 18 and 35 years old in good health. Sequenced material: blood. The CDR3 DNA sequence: TGTGCCAGCAGCTTAGTTCATGGGGCTGGAGATACGCAGTATTTT. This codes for CASSLVHGAGDTQYF.